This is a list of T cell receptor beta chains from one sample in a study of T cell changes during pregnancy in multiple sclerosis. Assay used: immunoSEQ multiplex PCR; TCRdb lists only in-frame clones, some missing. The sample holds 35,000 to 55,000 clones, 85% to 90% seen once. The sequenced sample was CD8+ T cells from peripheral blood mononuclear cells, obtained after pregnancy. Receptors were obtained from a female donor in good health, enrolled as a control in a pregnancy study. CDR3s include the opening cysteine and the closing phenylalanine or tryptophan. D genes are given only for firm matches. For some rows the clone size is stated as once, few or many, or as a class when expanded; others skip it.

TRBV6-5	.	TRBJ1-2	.	TGTGCCAGCAGTTACGGCAGGGGAAGCTATGGCTACACCTTC	CASSYGRGSYGYTF
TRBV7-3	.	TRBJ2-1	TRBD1	TGTGCCAGCAGCCCGCGACAGGGGGGCAATGAGCAGTTCTTC	CASSPRQGGNEQFF
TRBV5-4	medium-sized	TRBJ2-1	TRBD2	TGTGCCAGCAGTCGACTGCCAGGACTAGCGGAGCATGAGCAGTTCTTC	CASSRLPGLAEHEQFF
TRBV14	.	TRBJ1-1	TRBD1	TGTGCCAGCAGCGCCTACAGGGGGAACACTGAAGCTTTCTTT	CASSAYRGNTEAFF
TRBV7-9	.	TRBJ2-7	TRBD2	TGTGCCAGCAGCTTCCGACTGGCGGGGGGGCAGAGAGACGAGCAGTACTTC	CASSFRLAGGQRDEQYF
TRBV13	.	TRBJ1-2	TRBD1	TGTGCCAGCATCGAAGCCACCGCAGGGGGCGCAGATGGCTACACCTTC	CASIEATAGGADGYTF
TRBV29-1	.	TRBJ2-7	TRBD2	TGCAGCGTTGAGCGGGGGGAATCCTACGAGCAGTACTTC	CSVERGESYEQYF
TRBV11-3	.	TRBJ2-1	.	TGTGCCAGCAGCACTCAGGGGAGTGAGCAGTTCTTC	CASSTQGSEQFF
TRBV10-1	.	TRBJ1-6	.	TGCGCCAGCAGAGGGGCCTATAATTCACCCCTCCACTTT	CASRGAYNSPLHF
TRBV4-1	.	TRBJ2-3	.	TGCGCCAGCAACGCCGGGACTAGCACAGATACGCAGTATTTT	CASNAGTSTDTQYF
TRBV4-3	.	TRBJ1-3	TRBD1	TGCGCCAGCAGCCCCGGGACAGGTTTCTCTGGAAACACCATATATTTT	CASSPGTGFSGNTIYF
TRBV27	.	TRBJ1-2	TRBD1	TGTGCCAGCAGTTTAACGGACAGGGGGCTACAGGGCTACACCTTC	CASSLTDRGLQGYTF
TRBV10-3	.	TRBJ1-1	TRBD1	TGTGCCATCAGTAAGGGACAGGGGAACACTGAAGCTTTCTTT	CAISKGQGNTEAFF
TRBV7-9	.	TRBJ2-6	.	TGTGCCAGCAGCCCAGGACTGCTTGGGGCCAACGTCCTGACTTTC	CASSPGLLGANVLTF
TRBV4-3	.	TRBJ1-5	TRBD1	TGCGCCAGCAGCCGAGACCCCTCGACAGGGGGCTTTCTATATAGCAATCAGCCCCAGCATTTT	CASSRDPSTGGFLYSNQPQHF
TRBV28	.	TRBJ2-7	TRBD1	TGTGCCAGCAGTGCCAGGGGGATTTACGAGCAGTACTTC	CASSARGIYEQYF
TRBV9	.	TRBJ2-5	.	TGTGCCAGCAGCGCCCAGAGGGACTCTGGGGAGACCCAGTACTTC	CASSAQRDSGETQYF
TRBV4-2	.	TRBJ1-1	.	TGTGCCAGCAGCCAAGAGTACGGTGTCCTAGTCACTGAAGCTTTCTTT	CASSQEYGVLVTEAFF
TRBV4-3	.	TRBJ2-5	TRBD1	TGCGCCAGCAGCCCAAGGACAGGCCTGAGAGAGACCCAGTACTTC	CASSPRTGLRETQYF
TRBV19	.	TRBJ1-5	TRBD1	TGTGCCAGTAGCACAGGGGTGGGGTTGGTTGGAGGCAATCAGCCCCAGCATTTT	CASSTGVGLVGGNQPQHF